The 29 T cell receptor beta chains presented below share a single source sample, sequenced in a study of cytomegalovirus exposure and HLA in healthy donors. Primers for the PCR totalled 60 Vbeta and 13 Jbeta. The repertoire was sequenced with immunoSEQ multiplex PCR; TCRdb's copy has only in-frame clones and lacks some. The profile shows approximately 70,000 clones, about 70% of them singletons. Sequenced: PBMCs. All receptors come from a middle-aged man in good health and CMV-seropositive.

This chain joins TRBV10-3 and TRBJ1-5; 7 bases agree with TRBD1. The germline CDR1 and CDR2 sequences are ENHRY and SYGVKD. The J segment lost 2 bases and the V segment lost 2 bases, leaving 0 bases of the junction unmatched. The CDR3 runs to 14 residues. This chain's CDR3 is CAISETGGNQPQHF. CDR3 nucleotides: TGTGCCATCAGTGAGACAGGGGGCAATCAGCCCCAGCATTTT.

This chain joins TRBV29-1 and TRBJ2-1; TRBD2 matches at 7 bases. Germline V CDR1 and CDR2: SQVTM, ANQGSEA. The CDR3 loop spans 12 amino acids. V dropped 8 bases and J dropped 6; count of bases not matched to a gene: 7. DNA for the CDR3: TGCAGCTTGACTAGCCCCGCCAATGAGCAGTTCTTC. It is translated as CSLTSPANEQFF.

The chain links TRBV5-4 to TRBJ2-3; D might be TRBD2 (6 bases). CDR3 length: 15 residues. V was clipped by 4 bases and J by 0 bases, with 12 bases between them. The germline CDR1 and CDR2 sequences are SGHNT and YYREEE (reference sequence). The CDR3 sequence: CASSIAVTSTDTQYF. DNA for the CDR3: TGTGCCAGCAGCATAGCGGTTACTAGCACAGATACGCAGTATTTT.

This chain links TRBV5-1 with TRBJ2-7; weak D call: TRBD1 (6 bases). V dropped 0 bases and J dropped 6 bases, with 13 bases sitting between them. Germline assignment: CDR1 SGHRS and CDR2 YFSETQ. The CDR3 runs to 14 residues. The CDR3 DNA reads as TGCGCCAGCAGCTTGGGCAGGGGTTTGGGCGAGCAGTACTTC. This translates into CASSLGRGLGEQYF. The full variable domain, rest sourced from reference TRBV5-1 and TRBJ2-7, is KAGVTQTPRYLIKTRGQQVTLSCSPISGHRSVSWYQQTPGQGLQFLFEYFSETQRNKGNFPGRFSGRQFSNSRSEMNVSTLELGDSALYLCASSLGRGLGEQYFGPGTRLTVT.

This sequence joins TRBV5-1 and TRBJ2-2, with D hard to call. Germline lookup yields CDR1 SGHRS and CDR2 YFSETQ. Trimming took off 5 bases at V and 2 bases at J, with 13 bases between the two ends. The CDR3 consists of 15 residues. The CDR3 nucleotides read TGCGCCAGCAGTGACGTAAGGAGAAACACCGGGGAGCTGTTTTTT. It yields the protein CASSDVRRNTGELFF.

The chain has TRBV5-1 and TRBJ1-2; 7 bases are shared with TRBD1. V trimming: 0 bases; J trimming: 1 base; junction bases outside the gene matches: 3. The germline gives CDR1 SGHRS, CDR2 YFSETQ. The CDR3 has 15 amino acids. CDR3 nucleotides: TGCGCCAGCAGCTTGGAAAGGGGGCTTAACTATGGCTACACCTTC. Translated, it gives CASSLERGLNYGYTF.

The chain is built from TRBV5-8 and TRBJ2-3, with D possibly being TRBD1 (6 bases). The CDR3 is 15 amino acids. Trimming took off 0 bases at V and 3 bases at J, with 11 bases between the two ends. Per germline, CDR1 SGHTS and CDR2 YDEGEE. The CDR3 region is CASSLGTQGTDTQYF. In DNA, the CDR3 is TGTGCCAGCAGCTTGGGGACCCAGGGGACAGATACGCAGTATTTT.

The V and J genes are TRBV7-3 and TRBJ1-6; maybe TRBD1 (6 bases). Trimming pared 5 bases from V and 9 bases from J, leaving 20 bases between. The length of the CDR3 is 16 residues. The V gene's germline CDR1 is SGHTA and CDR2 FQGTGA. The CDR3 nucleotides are TGTGCCAGCAGCCCTGGGACACTGGCCCTGGGTTCACCCCTCCACTTT. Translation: CASSPGTLALGSPLHF.

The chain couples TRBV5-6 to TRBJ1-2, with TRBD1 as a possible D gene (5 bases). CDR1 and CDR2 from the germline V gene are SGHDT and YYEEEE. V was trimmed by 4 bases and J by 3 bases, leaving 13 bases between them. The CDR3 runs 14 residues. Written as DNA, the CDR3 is TGTGCCAGCAGCGGACGCTTACAGGACTATGGCTACACCTTC. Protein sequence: CASSGRLQDYGYTF.

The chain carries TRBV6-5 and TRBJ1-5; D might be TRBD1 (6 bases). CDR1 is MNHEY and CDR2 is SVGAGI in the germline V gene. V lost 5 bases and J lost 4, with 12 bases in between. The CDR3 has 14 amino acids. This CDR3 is CASSPRTANQPQHF. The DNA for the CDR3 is TGTGCCAGCAGTCCCCGGACAGCTAATCAGCCCCAGCATTTT.

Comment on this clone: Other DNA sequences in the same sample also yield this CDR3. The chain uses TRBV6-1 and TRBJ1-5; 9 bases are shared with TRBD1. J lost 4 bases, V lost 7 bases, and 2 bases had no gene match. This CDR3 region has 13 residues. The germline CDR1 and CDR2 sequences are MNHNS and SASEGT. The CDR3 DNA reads TGTGCCAGCACCGGACAGGGGAATCAGCCCCAGCATTTT. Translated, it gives CASTGQGNQPQHF.

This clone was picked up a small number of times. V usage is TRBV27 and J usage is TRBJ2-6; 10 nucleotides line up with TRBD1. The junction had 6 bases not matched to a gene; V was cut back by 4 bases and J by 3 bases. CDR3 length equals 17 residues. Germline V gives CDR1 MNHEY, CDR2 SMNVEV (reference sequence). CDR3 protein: CASSSPGTGVGANVLTF. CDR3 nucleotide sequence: TGTGCCAGCAGTTCCCCCGGGACAGGGGTTGGGGCCAACGTCCTGACTTTC.

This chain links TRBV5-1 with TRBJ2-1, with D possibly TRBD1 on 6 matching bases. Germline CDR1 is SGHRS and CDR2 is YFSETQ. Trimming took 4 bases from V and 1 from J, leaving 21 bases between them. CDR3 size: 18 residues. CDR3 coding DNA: TGCGCCAGCAGCCGAGAATCAGGGGCCCTTCCTTCCTACAATGAGCAGTTCTTC. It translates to CASSRESGALPSYNEQFF.

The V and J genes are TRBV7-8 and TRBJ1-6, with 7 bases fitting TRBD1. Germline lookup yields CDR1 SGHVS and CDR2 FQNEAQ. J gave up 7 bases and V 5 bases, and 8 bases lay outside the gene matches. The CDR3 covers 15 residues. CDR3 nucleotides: TGTGCCAGCAGCATCCGACAGGGAGAAAATTCACCCCTCCACTTT. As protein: CASSIRQGENSPLHF.

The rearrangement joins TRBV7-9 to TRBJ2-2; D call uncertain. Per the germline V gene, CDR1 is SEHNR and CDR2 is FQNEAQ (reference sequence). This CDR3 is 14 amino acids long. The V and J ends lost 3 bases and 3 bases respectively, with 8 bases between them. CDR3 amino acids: CASSLPRYTGELFF. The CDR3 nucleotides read TGTGCCAGCAGCTTGCCGCGTTACACCGGGGAGCTGTTTTTT.

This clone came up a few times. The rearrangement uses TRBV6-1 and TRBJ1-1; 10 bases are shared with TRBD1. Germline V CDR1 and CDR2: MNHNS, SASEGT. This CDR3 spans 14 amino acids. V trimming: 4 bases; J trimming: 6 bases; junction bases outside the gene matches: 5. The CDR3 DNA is TGTGCCAGCAGTGTCGGACAGGGGGTTTCTGAAGCTTTCTTT. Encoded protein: CASSVGQGVSEAFF.

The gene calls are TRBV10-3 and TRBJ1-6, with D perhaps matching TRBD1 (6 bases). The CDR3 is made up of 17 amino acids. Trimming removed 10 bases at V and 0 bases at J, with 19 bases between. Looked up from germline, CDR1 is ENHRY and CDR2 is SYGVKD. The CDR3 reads CASRDTRKSSYNSPLHF. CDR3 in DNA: TGTGCCAGCCGGGACACGCGGAAGAGCTCCTATAATTCACCCCTCCACTTT.

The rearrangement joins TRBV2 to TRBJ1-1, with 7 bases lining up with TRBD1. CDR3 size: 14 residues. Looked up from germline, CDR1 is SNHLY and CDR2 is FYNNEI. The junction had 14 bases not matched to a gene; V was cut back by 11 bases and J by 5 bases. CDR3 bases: TGTGCCTCCCGGAGAGAGGGGGCGCCGACTGAAGCTTTCTTT. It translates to CASRREGAPTEAFF. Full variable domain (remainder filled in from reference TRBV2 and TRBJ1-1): EPEVTQTPSHQVTQMGQEVILRCVPISNHLYFYWYRQILGQKVEFLVSFYNNEISEKSEIFDDQFSVERPDGSNFTLKIRSTKLEDSAMYFCASRREGAPTEAFFGQGTRLTVV.

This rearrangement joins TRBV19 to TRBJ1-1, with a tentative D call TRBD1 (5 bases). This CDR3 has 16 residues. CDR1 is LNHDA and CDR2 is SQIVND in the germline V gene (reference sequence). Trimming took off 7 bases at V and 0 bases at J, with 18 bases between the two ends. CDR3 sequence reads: CASMGGTSIMNTEAFF. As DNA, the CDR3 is TGTGCCAGTATGGGGGGGACTAGCATCATGAACACTGAAGCTTTCTTT.

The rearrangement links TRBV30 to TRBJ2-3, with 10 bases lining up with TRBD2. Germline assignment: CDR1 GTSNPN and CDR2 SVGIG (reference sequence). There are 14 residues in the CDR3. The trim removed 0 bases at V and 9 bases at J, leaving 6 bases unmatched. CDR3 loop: CAWSVLAGSGTQYF. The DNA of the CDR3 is TGTGCCTGGAGTGTACTAGCGGGGTCGGGGACGCAGTATTTT.

As DNA, the CDR3 is TGTGCCAGCAGCAGGGGACAGGGCTATCAGCCCCAGCATTTT. It translates to CASSRGQGYQPQHF. The chain combines TRBV6-5 with TRBJ1-5; 9 bases fit TRBD1. The V gene's germline CDR1 is MNHEY and CDR2 SVGAGI. The CDR3 length is 14 residues. J gave up 5 bases and V 6 bases, and 5 bases lay outside the gene matches.

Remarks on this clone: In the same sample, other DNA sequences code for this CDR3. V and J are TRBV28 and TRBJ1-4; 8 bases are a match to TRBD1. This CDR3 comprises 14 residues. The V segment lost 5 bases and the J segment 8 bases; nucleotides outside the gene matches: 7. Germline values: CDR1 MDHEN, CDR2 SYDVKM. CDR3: CASSPGQGREKLFF. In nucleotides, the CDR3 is TGTGCCAGCAGTCCAGGACAGGGAAGGGAAAAACTGTTTTTT. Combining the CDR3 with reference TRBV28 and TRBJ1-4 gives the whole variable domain DVKVTQSSRYLVKRTGEKVFLECVQDMDHENMFWYRQDPGLGLRLIYFSYDVKMKEKGDIPEGYSVSREKKERFSLILESASTNQTSMYLCASSPGQGREKLFFGSGTQLSVL.

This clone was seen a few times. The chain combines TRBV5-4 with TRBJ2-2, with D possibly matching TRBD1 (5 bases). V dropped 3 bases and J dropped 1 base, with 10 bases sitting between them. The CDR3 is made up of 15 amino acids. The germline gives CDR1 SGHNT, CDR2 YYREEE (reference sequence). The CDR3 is CASSSRQMNTGELFF. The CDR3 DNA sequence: TGTGCCAGCAGCTCACGACAGATGAACACCGGGGAGCTGTTTTTT.

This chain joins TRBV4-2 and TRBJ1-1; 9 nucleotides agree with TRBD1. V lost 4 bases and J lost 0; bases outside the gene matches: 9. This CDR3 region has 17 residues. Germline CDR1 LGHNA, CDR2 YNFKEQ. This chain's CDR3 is CASSPEQGADLNTEAFF. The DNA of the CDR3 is TGTGCCAGCAGCCCAGAACAGGGGGCGGATTTGAACACTGAAGCTTTCTTT.

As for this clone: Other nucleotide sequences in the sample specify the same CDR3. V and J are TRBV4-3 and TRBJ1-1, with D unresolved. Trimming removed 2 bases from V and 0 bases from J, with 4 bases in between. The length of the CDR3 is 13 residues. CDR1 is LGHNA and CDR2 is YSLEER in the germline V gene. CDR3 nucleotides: TGCGCCAGCAGCCAAACATTGAACACTGAAGCTTTCTTT. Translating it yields CASSQTLNTEAFF.

DNA for the CDR3: TGCGCCAGCAGCTCCCACAACGCAGGGCCAGATACGCAGTATTTT. Its translation is CASSSHNAGPDTQYF. J is TRBJ2-3 and V is TRBV5-1, with TRBD1 as a possible D gene (5 bases). Germline lookup yields CDR1 SGHRS and CDR2 YFSETQ. The CDR3 loop spans 15 amino acids. Trimming cost V 3 bases and J 4 bases, with 15 bases left between them.

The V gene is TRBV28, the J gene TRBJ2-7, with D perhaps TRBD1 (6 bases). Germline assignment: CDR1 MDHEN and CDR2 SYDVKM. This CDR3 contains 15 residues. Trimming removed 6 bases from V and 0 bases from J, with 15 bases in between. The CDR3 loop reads CASSSRDITSYEQYF. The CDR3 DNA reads TGTGCCAGCAGCTCCCGGGACATAACCTCCTACGAGCAGTACTTC.

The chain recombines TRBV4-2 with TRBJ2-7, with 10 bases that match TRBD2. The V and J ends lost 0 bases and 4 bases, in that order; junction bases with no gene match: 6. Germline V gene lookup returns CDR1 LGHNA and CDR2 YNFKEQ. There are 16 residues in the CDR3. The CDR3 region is CASSQERAGGRYEQYF. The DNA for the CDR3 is TGTGCCAGCAGCCAAGAGAGAGCGGGAGGGCGGTACGAGCAGTACTTC.

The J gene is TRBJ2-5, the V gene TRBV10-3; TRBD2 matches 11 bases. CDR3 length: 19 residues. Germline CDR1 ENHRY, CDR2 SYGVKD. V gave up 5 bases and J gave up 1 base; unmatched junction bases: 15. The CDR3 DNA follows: TGTGCCATCAGTACCACAAACCCTCTAGCGGGGGGACTCCAAGAGACCCAGTACTTC. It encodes CAISTTNPLAGGLQETQYF.